The 14 T cell receptor beta chains below were found in one sample sequenced in a study of blood T cell repertoires in COVID-19 (TCRdb year 2020). Libraries were constructed by the immunoSEQ multiplex PCR assay. Entries here come from immuneACCESS through TCRdb and include only in-frame sequences with V and J called. Some clones fail to appear in such tables; in the studies checked, an unresolved V gene covers under half of the shortfall, and the cause of the remainder is unknown. This sample gives around 150,000 clones in total; roughly 91% of them show up just once. The ten largest clones represent 2% to 3% of the sample. The specimen sequenced was peripheral blood. Every receptor here comes from a man younger than 35 with acute or convalescent COVID-19.

This chain links TRBV24-1 with TRBJ1-2, with unresolved D. The CDR3 is 11 amino acids. The ends were cut back, 9 bases at V and 7 bases at J, with 11 bases in the middle. CDR1 is KGHDR and CDR2 is SFDVKD in the germline V gene. The CDR3 sequence is CATGGDRGYTF. In DNA form, the CDR3 reads TGTGCCACCGGCGGGGATCGTGGCTACACCTTC.

The V gene is TRBV12-3 or TRBV12-4, the J gene TRBJ2-1; unclear D gene. The CDR3 has 13 residues. V was clipped by 3 bases and J by 6 bases, with 9 bases between them. The CDR3 sequence is CASSFGQANEQFF. The CDR3 DNA reads TGTGCCAGCAGTTTCGGCCAGGCCAATGAGCAGTTCTTC.

This chain uses TRBV20-1 with TRBJ2-7, with D unresolved. Looked up from germline, CDR1 is DFQATT and CDR2 is SNEGSKA (reference sequence). This CDR3 region has 11 residues. Trimming pared 3 bases from V and 3 bases from J, leaving 6 bases between. The CDR3 protein is CSASIHYEQYF. The CDR3 DNA is TGCAGTGCTAGCATCCACTACGAGCAGTACTTC.

In this sample, this clone turned up a few times. This sample includes further DNA sequences coding for the same CDR3. The genes are TRBV5-6 and TRBJ1-2; no reliable D call. The germline CDR1 and CDR2 sequences are SGHDT and YYEEEE. The CDR3 is made up of 13 amino acids. The V end was cut by 4 bases, the J end by 4 bases, with 11 bases between. The CDR3 sequence is CASSSGQFYGYTF. In DNA, the CDR3 is TGTGCCAGCAGCAGTGGGCAATTCTATGGCTACACCTTC.

V gene TRBV5-1 combines with J gene TRBJ2-1; TRBD2 aligns across 9 bases. Trimming removed 1 base from V and 1 base from J; junction bases left unmatched: 3. Germline V gene data show CDR1 as SGHRS and CDR2 as YFSETQ. The length of the CDR3 is 16 residues. Here the CDR3 DNA reads TGCGCCAGCAGCTTGCCCAGCGGGGGGTCCTACAATGAGCAGTTCTTC. This codes for CASSLPSGGSYNEQFF.

The rearrangement joins TRBV6-5 to TRBJ1-2, with TRBD1 as a possible D gene (5 bases). Trimming cost V 8 bases and J 3 bases, with 13 bases left between them. From germline, CDR1 is MNHEY and CDR2 SVGAGI. CDR3 length equals 13 residues. The CDR3 nucleotides read TGTGCCAGCCGCCGGGGGGGTTACTATGGCTACACCTTC. Amino acids: CASRRGGYYGYTF.

The gene calls are TRBV3-1 (or the pseudogene TRBV3-2) and TRBJ2-1; 10 nucleotides align to TRBD2. Per germline, CDR1 LGHDT and CDR2 YNNKEL (reference sequence). J was trimmed by 12 bases and V by 3 bases; bases with no gene match: 26. The CDR3 runs to 20 residues. The CDR3 spells CASSQGRPSGRANRVMGQFF. The CDR3, as DNA: TGTGCCAGCAGCCAGGGTCGGCCAAGCGGGAGGGCCAATCGGGTTATGGGGCAGTTCTTC.

The genes are TRBV3-1 (or the pseudogene TRBV3-2) and TRBJ2-1; 10 nucleotides align to TRBD2. With V trimmed by 0 bases and J by 0 bases, 8 bases remained unmatched. CDR3 length equals 19 residues. Germline CDR1 and CDR2: LGHDT and YNNKEL (reference sequence). As DNA, the CDR3 is TGTGCCAGCAGCCAAGAAACCGGGACTAGCGCGAGCTCCTACAATGAGCAGTTCTTC. The encoded protein is CASSQETGTSASSYNEQFF.

This chain uses TRBV5-1 with TRBJ2-5; 14 bases map to TRBD2. This CDR3 region has 17 residues. Losses at the gene ends were 0 bases for V and 0 bases for J; bases not matched to a gene: 1. Germline assignment: CDR1 SGHRS and CDR2 YFSETQ. The CDR3 loop reads CASSLGLAGGYQETQYF. The DNA for the CDR3 is TGCGCCAGCAGCTTGGGACTAGCGGGGGGGTACCAAGAGACCCAGTACTTC. Together with reference TRBV5-1 and TRBJ2-5, the CDR3 gives the full variable domain: KAGVTQTPRYLIKTRGQQVTLSCSPISGHRSVSWYQQTPGQGLQFLFEYFSETQRNKGNFPGRFSGRQFSNSRSEMNVSTLELGDSALYLCASSLGLAGGYQETQYFGPGTRLLVL.

This clone was picked up one time. V is TRBV9 and J is TRBJ2-2, with D uncertain. The CDR3 has 14 amino acids. V lost 4 bases, J lost 1 base, and 8 bases lay in between. CDR1 SGDLS and CDR2 YYNGEE come from the germline V gene. The CDR3 nucleotides are TGTGCCAGCAGCTCCAGTCAGAACACCGGGGAGCTGTTTTTT. Its translation is CASSSSQNTGELFF.

The chain couples TRBV11-2 to TRBJ1-2, with 10 bases that match TRBD1. J lost 8 bases, V lost 5 bases, and 8 bases had no gene match. Germline V gene data show CDR1 as SGHAT and CDR2 as FQNNGV. The CDR3 runs 14 residues. CDR3 sequence (DNA): TGTGCCAGCAGCCGACAGGGGGCGCGGGAGGGCTACACCTTC. Translating it yields CASSRQGAREGYTF.

This chain links TRBV7-8 with TRBJ1-1; D remains ambiguous. V was shortened by 1 base and J by 2 bases, with 5 bases between the two germline ends. The CDR3 covers 13 residues. Germline CDR1 is SGHVS and CDR2 is FQNEAQ. This CDR3 reads CASSLDTNTEAFF. The CDR3 DNA reads TGTGCCAGCAGCTTAGACACCAACACTGAAGCTTTCTTT.

The rearrangement joins TRBV19 to TRBJ2-3, with a tentative D call TRBD2 (7 bases). The germline V gene encodes CDR1 LNHDA and CDR2 SQIVND (reference sequence). V dropped 5 bases and J dropped 8 bases, with 20 bases sitting between them. This CDR3 spans 15 amino acids. The DNA for the CDR3 is TGTGCCAGTAGTCTTACCTCGGGGGGCGTCGTTACGCAGTATTTT. It translates to CASSLTSGGVVTQYF.

The gene calls are TRBV5-1 and TRBJ1-1; tentative D call: TRBD1 (5 bases). This CDR3 is 14 amino acids long. Germline CDR1 reads SGHRS; CDR2 reads YFSETQ. V was trimmed by 4 bases and J by 3 bases, leaving 13 bases between them. The CDR3 loop reads CASSPRGGDTEAFF. The CDR3 coding sequence is TGCGCCAGCAGCCCTCGTGGGGGGGACACTGAAGCTTTCTTT.